Listed here are 15 T cell receptor beta chains from one sample, sequenced in a study of PD-L1 blockade in urothelial cancer. Method: immunoSEQ multiplex PCR; TCRdb's copy keeps in-frame clones and lacks some. The table lists approximately 39,000 clones, around 85% of them singletons, with roughly 15% in the top ten. Time point described: pretreatment peripheral blood. This specimen consisted of PBMCs, obtained around atezolizumab (anti-PD-L1) treatment. The receptors were gathered from a man aged 80 or over with urothelial cancer.

The chain uses TRBV7-9 and TRBJ1-1; D is unresolved. Germline loops: CDR1 SEHNR, CDR2 FQNEAQ (reference sequence). The CDR3 spans 11 residues. Trimming took off 5 bases at V and 5 bases at J, with 6 bases between the two ends. The CDR3 loop is CASSLRTEAFF. CDR3 coding DNA: TGTGCCAGCAGCCTTCGTACTGAAGCTTTCTTT.

This chain connects TRBV1 to TRBJ2-1; the listed D gene, TRBD1, was not tested against the DNA. TRBV1 has pseudogene status. The CDR3 extends over 14 amino acids. The CDR3 here is CTSSQGVGATEQFF. For the CDR3, the DNA is TGCACCAGCAGCCAAGGGGTTGGGGCTACTGAGCAGTTCTTC.

Sample share makes this clone large. The chain uses TRBV9 and TRBJ2-1; D is unclear. V was cut by 4 bases and J by 9 bases, with 17 bases left in between. Germline values: CDR1 SGDLS, CDR2 YYNGEE. This CDR3 is built from 14 residues. The CDR3 here is CASSPAVGVGEQFF. As DNA, the CDR3 is TGTGCCAGCAGCCCCGCGGTTGGCGTGGGTGAGCAGTTCTTC.

The rearrangement joins TRBV6-5 to TRBJ1-6; 7 nucleotides line up with TRBD1. The germline gives CDR1 MNHEY, CDR2 SVGAGI. V was pared by 5 bases and J by 9 bases, with 7 bases of the junction left unmatched. This CDR3 spans 14 amino acids. CDR3 loop: CASSAGTDVSPLHF. DNA for the CDR3: TGTGCCAGCAGTGCTGGGACAGACGTTTCACCCCTCCACTTT.

CDR3: CATSRDQGDRETQYF. Written as DNA, the CDR3 is TGTGCCACCAGCAGAGATCAAGGGGACAGAGAGACCCAGTACTTC. The chain uses TRBV15 and TRBJ2-5, with TRBD1 identical over 7 bases. CDR3 length: 15 amino acids. V lost 0 bases to trimming and J lost 4 bases; unmatched junction nucleotides: 5. Germline CDR1 is LNHNV and CDR2 is YYDKDF (reference sequence). Variable domain in full (rest from reference TRBV15 and TRBJ2-5): DAMVIQNPRYQVTQFGKPVTLSCSQTLNHNVMYWYQQKSSQAPKLLFHYYDKDFNNEADTPDNFQSRRPNTSFCFLDIRSPGLGDTAMYLCATSRDQGDRETQYFGPGTRLLVL.

This clone was seen more than once but under ten times. The genes are TRBV6-4 and TRBJ2-3; 8 bases agree with TRBD2. V gave up 3 bases and J gave up 4 bases; unmatched junction bases: 3. Germline V CDR1 and CDR2: MRHNA, SNTAGT. The CDR3 contains 14 residues. CDR3 sequence reads: CASSESGSSDTQYF. CDR3 nucleotide sequence: TGTGCCAGCAGTGAAAGCGGGAGTTCAGATACGCAGTATTTT.

The chain recombines TRBV19 with TRBJ2-7; TRBD1 matches at 8 bases. The CDR3 has 15 amino acids. J was trimmed by 2 bases and V by 3 bases; bases with no gene match: 6. Germline CDR1 is LNHDA and CDR2 is SQIVND (reference sequence). The CDR3 loop is CASSIGQGPTYEQYF. DNA for the CDR3: TGTGCCAGTAGTATCGGACAGGGCCCGACCTACGAGCAGTACTTC.

The rearrangement uses TRBV4-3 and TRBJ2-7; 7 bases line up with TRBD1. Germline V gene lookup returns CDR1 LGHNA and CDR2 YSLEER. J lost 2 bases, V lost 4 bases, and 5 bases had no gene match. The CDR3 length is 14 residues. The CDR3 loop is CASSPSQGAYEQYF. The CDR3 DNA reads TGCGCCAGCAGCCCCTCGCAGGGGGCCTACGAGCAGTACTTC.

J is TRBJ1-1 and V is TRBV7-9, with unresolved D. V gave up 2 bases and J gave up 3 bases, with 13 bases separating them. Germline assignment: CDR1 SEHNR and CDR2 FQNEAQ (reference sequence). The CDR3 spans 15 residues. CDR3 protein: CASSLSEVMDTEAFF. The CDR3 nucleotides read TGTGCCAGCAGCTTAAGTGAGGTAATGGACACTGAAGCTTTCTTT.

The V and J genes are TRBV5-6 and TRBJ2-3, with 9 bases that match TRBD2. CDR3 length equals 16 residues. From germline, CDR1 is SGHDT and CDR2 YYEEEE. The junction had 9 bases not matched to a gene; V was cut back by 4 bases and J by 3 bases. Here the CDR3 reads CASSRPAGGVTDTQYF. The CDR3 DNA sequence: TGTGCCAGCAGCCGCCCGGCGGGAGGGGTTACAGATACGCAGTATTTT.

This sequence joins TRBV7-9 and TRBJ2-7; 10 bases align to TRBD1. Germline-derived CDR1 and CDR2 are SEHNR and FQNEAQ (reference sequence). There are 15 residues in the CDR3. V gave up 4 bases and J gave up 4 bases; unmatched junction bases: 7. CDR3: CASSSPGTGVYEQYF. The DNA of the CDR3 is TGTGCCAGCAGCTCCCCGGGGACAGGGGTGTACGAGCAGTACTTC. Together with reference TRBV7-9 and TRBJ2-7, the CDR3 gives the full variable domain: DTGVSQNPRHKITKRGQNVTFRCDPISEHNRLYWYRQTLGQGPEFLTYFQNEAQLEKSRLLSDRFSAERPKGSFSTLEIQRTEQGDSAMYLCASSSPGTGVYEQYFGPGTRLTVT.

The CDR3 is CATREMGTDTQYF. CDR3 coding DNA: TGCGCCACGAGGGAGATGGGCACAGATACGCAGTATTTT. The rearrangement joins TRBV5-1 to TRBJ2-3; D is possibly TRBD2 (5 bases). The V end lost 9 bases, the J end lost 1 base, and 12 bases lay between the germline ends. CDR3 length equals 13 residues. Germline V CDR1 and CDR2: SGHRS, YFSETQ.

This chain connects TRBV6-8 to TRBJ2-7, with D unresolved. Germline V CDR1 and CDR2: MNHGY, SAAAGT. V dropped 7 bases and J dropped 1 base, with 17 bases sitting between them. There are 15 residues in the CDR3. CDR3 coding DNA: TGTGCCAGCAAGACGCGGTGGCCGGGTTCCTACGAGCAGTACTTC. Translating it yields CASKTRWPGSYEQYF.

This sequence joins TRBV11-2 and TRBJ1-1; maybe TRBD1 (6 bases). This CDR3 has 13 residues. Germline CDR1 SGHAT, CDR2 FQNNGV. The ends were cut back, 5 bases at V and 3 bases at J, with 10 bases in the middle. CDR3 DNA sequence: TGTGCCAGCAGCCCCCGGACAGACACTGAAGCTTTCTTT. This codes for CASSPRTDTEAFF.

On this clone itself: A read error may produce the germline difference seen at one junction end. The chain combines TRBV4-2 with TRBJ2-3; D remains unclear. Germline V gene data show CDR1 as LGHNA and CDR2 as YNFKEQ. There are 12 residues in the CDR3. CDR3 region: CAGSQEPIKQYF. The CDR3 bases are TGTGCCGGCAGCCAAGAGCCTATCAAGCAGTATTTT.